This T cell receptor (beta chain) was captured in a study of blood T cell repertoires in COVID-19. V dropped 2 bases and J dropped 2; count of bases not matched to a gene: 6. CDR3 length equals 15 residues. Per germline, CDR1 SGDLS and CDR2 YYNGEE. The method was immunoSEQ multiplex PCR; TCRdb's version includes in-frame clones alone and lacks a portion of them. Seen here are some 300,000 clones, approximately 90% observed once, and the top ten hold approximately 7%. J is TRBJ1-2 and V is TRBV9; 7 bases align to TRBD1. This sequence originates from a woman in her twenties or thirties who had recovered from COVID-19. Sequenced sample: peripheral blood. CDR3 bases: TGTGCCAGCAGCGTCGCGGGACAGCCAAACTATGGCTACACCTTC. Its translation is CASSVAGQPNYGYTF.